The 27 T cell receptor beta chains in this list originate from one sample, sequenced in a study of OX40 agonist ivuxolimab in advanced cancers. Measured with immunoSEQ multiplex PCR; TCRdb has only the in-frame clones, and not every one. The table has 35,000 to 45,000 clones, 70% to 85% seen once; the top ten hold roughly 25%. The material sequenced was CD4+ or CD8+ T cells sorted from blood, taken in a trial of the OX40 agonist ivuxolimab. Receptor source: an adult with an advanced solid tumor such as melanoma, head and neck, liver or kidney cancer.

V gene TRBV5-1 combines with J gene TRBJ2-3, with a tentative D call TRBD2 (5 bases). The CDR3 is 15 amino acids. The V gene's germline CDR1 is SGHRS and CDR2 YFSETQ. Trimming removed 1 base from V and 0 bases from J, with 9 bases in between. The chain's CDR3 is CASSLSQRSTDTQYF. The DNA of the CDR3 is TGCGCCAGCAGCTTGAGCCAGCGGAGCACAGATACGCAGTATTTT.

V gene TRBV10-3 combines with J gene TRBJ2-2; maybe TRBD1 (5 bases). There are 16 residues in the CDR3. CDR1 and CDR2 from the germline V gene are ENHRY and SYGVKD. V was cut by 0 bases and J by 1 base, with 9 bases left in between. As DNA, the CDR3 is TGTGCCATCAGTGAGTCAAGGGGTCAGAACACCGGGGAGCTGTTTTTT. It translates to CAISESRGQNTGELFF.

The genes are TRBV9 and TRBJ1-2; D gene unclear. Germline-derived CDR1 and CDR2 are SGDLS and YYNGEE. The CDR3 spans 11 residues. Trimming removed 4 bases at V and 7 bases at J, with 8 bases between. CDR3 coding DNA: TGTGCCAGCAGCTTCGTGCCTGGCTACACCTTC. This codes for CASSFVPGYTF.

The CDR3 sequence: CASSLVSGPKPYEQYF. The CDR3 DNA sequence: TGTGCCAGCAGCTTAGTCTCGGGACCCAAACCCTACGAGCAGTACTTC. The rearrangement uses TRBV7-8 and TRBJ2-7, with D tentatively TRBD1 or TRBD2 (5 bases each). This CDR3 is 16 amino acids long. Germline-derived CDR1 and CDR2 are SGHVS and FQNEAQ. The V end was cut by 1 base, the J end by 2 bases, with 15 bases between.

This clone was detected only once. The chain uses TRBV7-1 and TRBJ1-1; 9 nucleotides align to TRBD1. TRBV7-1 belongs to the ORF category, with a function that is uncertain. J lost 10 bases, V lost 5 bases, and 2 bases had no gene match. The CDR3 has 11 residues. CDR3 in DNA: TGTGCCAGCAGCGGGACAGGGATAGCTTTCTTT. The encoded protein is CASSGTGIAFF.

The chain carries TRBV7-2 and TRBJ2-3; D gene uncertain. Germline V CDR1 and CDR2: SGHTA, FQGNSA. The CDR3 has 18 amino acids. Deletions cut 1 base from V and 10 bases from J, with 27 bases between. As DNA, the CDR3 is TGTGCCAGCAGCTTAGAAGTATCGGCAGCATCTATTTTATACGCGCAGTATTTT. Its protein product is CASSLEVSAASILYAQYF.

The chain links TRBV2 to TRBJ2-3, with 12 bases aligning to TRBD2. The V and J ends lost 7 bases and 1 base, in that order; junction bases with no gene match: 9. The germline CDR1 and CDR2 sequences are SNHLY and FYNNEI. The CDR3 length is 17 residues. CDR3 DNA: TGTGCCAGCACCATTACCTGGACTAGCGGGGGCACAGATACGCAGTATTTT. Protein: CASTITWTSGGTDTQYF.

This clone came up once. The chain combines TRBV19 with TRBJ1-6; no reliable D call. Germline CDR1 is LNHDA and CDR2 is SQIVND (reference sequence). The CDR3 sequence is 15 residues long. The germline V and J ends were trimmed by 5 bases and 5 bases, with 13 bases remaining between them. In DNA, the CDR3 is TGTGCCAGTAGTGGGGAAGGGTGGAATAATTCACCCCTCCACTTT. It codes for CASSGEGWNNSPLHF.

The CDR3 here is CASRGDRGGNQPQHF. CDR3 DNA sequence: TGTGCCAGCAGGGGGGACAGGGGTGGCAATCAGCCCCAGCATTTT. The V call is TRBV6-1, the J call TRBJ1-5; 10 nucleotides match TRBD1. V shed 6 bases, J shed 2 bases, and the junction held 4 bases outside the gene matches. The CDR3 length is 15 residues. From germline, CDR1 is MNHNS and CDR2 SASEGT.

This chain uses TRBV21-1 with TRBJ1-3. TRBV21-1 is reported as a pseudogene. The CDR3 consists of 17 residues. The CDR3 is CASSKAGRQNSGNTIYF. Written as DNA, the CDR3 is TGTGCCAGCAGCAAAGCCGGAAGGCAAAACTCTGGAAACACCATATATTTT.

The CDR3 DNA reads as TGTGCCAGCAGCCCGAGAGACAGGGGGTTGAGGAACACTGAAGCTTTCTTT. Its translation: CASSPRDRGLRNTEAFF. J is TRBJ1-1 and V is TRBV7-8; 9 bases are shared with TRBD1. V lost 5 bases, J lost 1 base, and 11 bases stayed unmatched. Germline V gives CDR1 SGHVS, CDR2 FQNEAQ. The CDR3 extends over 17 amino acids.

This chain joins TRBV5-4 and TRBJ1-1, with D perhaps matching TRBD1 (6 bases). CDR1 and CDR2 (germline): SGHNT, YYREEE (reference sequence). V lost 7 bases to trimming and J lost 7 bases, with 14 bases between them. This CDR3 region has 12 residues. In DNA form, the CDR3 reads TGTGCCAGCCATCATAGACAGGATGAAGCTTTCTTT. This gives the protein CASHHRQDEAFF.

The chain uses TRBV6-1 and TRBJ2-3, with D perhaps matching TRBD1 (6 bases). The germline V and J ends were trimmed by 7 bases and 5 bases, with 16 bases remaining between them. CDR1 and CDR2 (germline): MNHNS, SASEGT. The CDR3 runs 14 residues. CDR3 nucleotide sequence: TGTGCCAGCACCTTCCAGGGGACGGTAGATACGCAGTATTTT. Protein sequence: CASTFQGTVDTQYF.

This rearrangement joins TRBV11-1 to TRBJ1-1; the D is unclear. This CDR3 has 16 amino acids. CDR1 SGHAT and CDR2 FQDESV come from the germline V gene (reference sequence). V lost 0 bases, J lost 0 bases, and 11 bases lay in between. CDR3 amino acids: CASSLASRQVNTEAFF. The CDR3 coding sequence is TGTGCCAGCAGCTTAGCTTCGCGACAAGTGAACACTGAAGCTTTCTTT.

This clone was recorded once. The V gene is TRBV5-5, the J gene TRBJ2-3; TRBD2 aligns across 9 bases. Germline loops: CDR1 SGHKS, CDR2 YYEKEE (reference sequence). After removal of 6 bases from V and 2 bases from J, the junction contained 7 bases not matched to a gene. The CDR3 is made up of 15 amino acids. The CDR3 DNA reads TGTGCCAGCATAGCGGGGGTATATGACACAGATACGCAGTATTTT. Translating gives CASIAGVYDTDTQYF.

This CDR3 reads CASSPLLGNTIYF. The CDR3 nucleotides read TGTGCCAGCAGTCCCCTGTTGGGAAACACCATATATTTT. The V and J genes are TRBV6-5 and TRBJ1-3; D gene unclear. V lost 5 bases and J 4 bases, leaving 9 bases between the germline ends. The CDR3 is 13 amino acids. From germline, CDR1 is MNHEY and CDR2 SVGAGI.

V and J are TRBV5-1 and TRBJ2-1; 9 bases align to TRBD2. The CDR3 spans 15 residues. Germline CDR1 and CDR2: SGHRS and YFSETQ. After removal of 4 bases from V and 9 bases from J, the junction contained 11 bases not matched to a gene. This CDR3 is CASSRKGTSSGEQFF. The CDR3 nucleotides read TGCGCCAGCAGCCGAAAAGGGACTAGCAGCGGTGAGCAGTTCTTC.

This clone was seen a handful of times. The chain carries TRBV2 and TRBJ1-5; the D is unclear. Germline assignment: CDR1 SNHLY and CDR2 FYNNEI. Trimming removed 1 base from V and 7 bases from J, with 17 bases in between. This CDR3 contains 16 residues. CDR3 in amino acids: CASSEDTPAVGQPQHF. DNA for the CDR3: TGTGCCAGCAGTGAAGACACCCCCGCTGTAGGGCAGCCCCAGCATTTT.

The chain recombines TRBV5-1 with TRBJ2-3, with D possibly being TRBD2 (6 bases). The length of the CDR3 is 14 residues. V was shortened by 4 bases and J by 6 bases, with 15 bases between the two germline ends. Germline V gene sequence: CDR1 SGHRS, CDR2 YFSETQ. CDR3 bases: TGCGCCAGCAGCAGGACCGGGGGTGCGGATACGCAGTATTTT. Its translation is CASSRTGGADTQYF.

This chain uses TRBV5-6 with TRBJ2-7, with 10 bases lining up with TRBD1. The CDR3 extends over 15 amino acids. With V trimmed by 3 bases and J by 6 bases, 9 bases remained unmatched. Germline CDR1 is SGHDT and CDR2 is YYEEEE. Written as DNA, the CDR3 is TGTGCCAGCAGCTCCGCCGGGACAGGGGCGCCCGAGCAGTACTTC. Amino acid sequence: CASSSAGTGAPEQYF.

The V and J genes are TRBV11-2 and TRBJ1-1, with 7 bases lining up with TRBD1. This CDR3 is 15 amino acids long. Trimming at V came to 6 bases and at J to 4 bases, leaving 11 bases not matched to a gene. Germline CDR1 reads SGHAT; CDR2 reads FQNNGV. This CDR3 is CASRQSQGDFTEAFF. For the CDR3, the DNA is TGTGCCAGCAGGCAAAGCCAGGGGGACTTCACTGAAGCTTTCTTT.

The chain uses TRBV9 and TRBJ2-2; D ambiguous. V dropped 2 bases and J dropped 3 bases, with 2 bases sitting between them. The germline V gene encodes CDR1 SGDLS and CDR2 YYNGEE. This CDR3 is 12 amino acids long. CDR3 residues: CASSVYTGELFF. The CDR3 DNA follows: TGTGCCAGCAGCGTCTACACCGGGGAGCTGTTTTTT. The complete variable domain, with remaining parts taken from reference TRBV9 and TRBJ2-2, reads DSGVTQTPKHLITATGQRVTLRCSPRSGDLSVYWYQQSLDQGLQFLIQYYNGEERAKGNILERFSAQQFPDLHSELNLSSLELGDSALYFCASSVYTGELFFGEGSRLTVL.

The rearrangement joins TRBV7-2 to TRBJ1-5; a possible D gene is TRBD1 (5 bases). CDR1 is SGHTA, CDR2 FQGNSA, per germline. Between the trimmed V and J ends, which lost 6 bases and 5 bases, there was a span of 11 bases. The length of the CDR3 is 13 residues. CDR3 coding DNA: TGTGCCAGCAGTAGCACCAGGGATCAGCCCCAGCATTTT. Protein sequence: CASSSTRDQPQHF.

This clone turned up a few times. This chain connects TRBV2 to TRBJ1-2, with D possibly being TRBD1 (5 bases). Per the germline V gene, CDR1 is SNHLY and CDR2 is FYNNEI. This CDR3 contains 15 residues. Trimming pared 0 bases from V and 4 bases from J, leaving 12 bases between. The CDR3 is CASSEALRQIYGYTF. CDR3 DNA: TGTGCCAGCAGTGAAGCGCTTCGACAGATCTATGGCTACACCTTC.

The gene calls are TRBV27 and TRBJ2-3; D might be TRBD2 (6 bases). The germline gives CDR1 MNHEY, CDR2 SMNVEV (reference sequence). This CDR3 is 15 amino acids long. The V end lost 3 bases, the J end lost 1 base, and 11 bases lay between the germline ends. In nucleotides, the CDR3 is TGTGCCAGCAGTTTCCAGTCGGGGGGCACAGATACGCAGTATTTT. It translates to CASSFQSGGTDTQYF.

This clone appeared a few times. The chain uses TRBV6-1 and TRBJ2-3; D gene unclear. Germline CDR1 and CDR2: MNHNS and SASEGT. The germline V and J ends were trimmed by 1 base and 4 bases, with 9 bases remaining between them. The CDR3 runs to 14 residues. The CDR3 reads CASSEGPASDTQYF. For the CDR3, the DNA is TGTGCCAGCAGTGAAGGACCGGCTTCAGATACGCAGTATTTT.

This clone occurred a few times. V is TRBV7-9 and J is TRBJ2-3; D might be TRBD2 (5 bases). Between the trimmed V and J ends, which lost 5 bases and 8 bases, there was a span of 11 bases. The CDR3 consists of 12 residues. CDR1 is SEHNR and CDR2 is FQNEAQ in the germline V gene (reference sequence). CDR3 bases: TGTGCCAGCAGCCCCCTCGGGGTTACGCAGTATTTT. As protein: CASSPLGVTQYF.